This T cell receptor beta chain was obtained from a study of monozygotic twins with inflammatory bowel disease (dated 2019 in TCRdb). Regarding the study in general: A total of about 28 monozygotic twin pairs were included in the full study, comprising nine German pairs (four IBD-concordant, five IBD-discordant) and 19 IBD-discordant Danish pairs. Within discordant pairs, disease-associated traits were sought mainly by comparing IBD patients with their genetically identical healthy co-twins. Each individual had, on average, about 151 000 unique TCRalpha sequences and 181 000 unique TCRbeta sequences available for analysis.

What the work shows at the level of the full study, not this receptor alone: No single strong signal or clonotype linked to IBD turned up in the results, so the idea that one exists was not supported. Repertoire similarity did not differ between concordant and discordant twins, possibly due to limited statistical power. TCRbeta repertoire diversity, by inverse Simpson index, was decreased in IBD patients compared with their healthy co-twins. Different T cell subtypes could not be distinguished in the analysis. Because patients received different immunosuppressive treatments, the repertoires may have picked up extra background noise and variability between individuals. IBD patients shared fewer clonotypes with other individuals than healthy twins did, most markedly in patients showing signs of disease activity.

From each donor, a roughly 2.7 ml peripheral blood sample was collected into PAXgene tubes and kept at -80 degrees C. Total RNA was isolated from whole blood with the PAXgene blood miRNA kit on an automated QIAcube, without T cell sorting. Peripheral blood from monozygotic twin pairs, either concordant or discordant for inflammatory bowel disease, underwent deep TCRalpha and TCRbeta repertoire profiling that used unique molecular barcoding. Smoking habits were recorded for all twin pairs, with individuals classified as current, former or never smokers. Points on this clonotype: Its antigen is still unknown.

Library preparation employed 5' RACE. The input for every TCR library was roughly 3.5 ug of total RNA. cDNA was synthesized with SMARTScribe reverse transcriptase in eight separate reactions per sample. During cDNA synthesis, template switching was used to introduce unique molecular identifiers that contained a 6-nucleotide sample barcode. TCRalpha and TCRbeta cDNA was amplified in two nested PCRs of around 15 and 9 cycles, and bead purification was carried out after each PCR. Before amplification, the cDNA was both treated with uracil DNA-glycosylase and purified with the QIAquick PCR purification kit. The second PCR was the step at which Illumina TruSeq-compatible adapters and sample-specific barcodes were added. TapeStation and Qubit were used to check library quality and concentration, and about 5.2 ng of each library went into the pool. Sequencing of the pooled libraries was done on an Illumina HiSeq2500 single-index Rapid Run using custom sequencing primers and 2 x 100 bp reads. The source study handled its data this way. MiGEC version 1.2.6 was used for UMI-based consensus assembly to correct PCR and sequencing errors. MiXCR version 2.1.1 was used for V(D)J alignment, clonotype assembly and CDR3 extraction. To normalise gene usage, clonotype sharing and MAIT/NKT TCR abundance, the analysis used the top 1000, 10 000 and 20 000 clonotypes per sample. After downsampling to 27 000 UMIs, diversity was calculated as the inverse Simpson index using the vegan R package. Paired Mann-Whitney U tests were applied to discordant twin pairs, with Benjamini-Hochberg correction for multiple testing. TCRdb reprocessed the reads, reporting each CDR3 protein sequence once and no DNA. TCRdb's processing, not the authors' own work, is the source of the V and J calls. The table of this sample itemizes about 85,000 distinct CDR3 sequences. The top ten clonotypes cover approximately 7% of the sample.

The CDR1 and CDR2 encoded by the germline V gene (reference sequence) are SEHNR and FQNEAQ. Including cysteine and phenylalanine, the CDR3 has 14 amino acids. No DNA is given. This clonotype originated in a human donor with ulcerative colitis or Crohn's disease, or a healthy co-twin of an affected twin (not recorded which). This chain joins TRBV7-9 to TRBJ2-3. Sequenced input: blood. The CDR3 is CASSLARWTDTQYF. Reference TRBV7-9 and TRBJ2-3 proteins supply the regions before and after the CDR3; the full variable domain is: DTGVSQNPRHKITKRGQNVTFRCDPISEHNRLYWYRQTLGQGPEFLTYFQNEAQLEKSRLLSDRFSAERPKGSFSTLEIQRTEQGDSAMYLCASSLARWTDTQYFGPGTRLTVL.